This is a list of T cell receptor beta chains from one sample in a study of T cells in Graves' hyperthyroidism and ophthalmopathy. Each CDR3 protein gets one entry after TCRdb re-called the multiplex PCR reads with MiXCR. The sample lists approximately 600,000 distinct CDR3 sequences, around 21% occurring once. The sample consisted of blood. These TCRs come from a young man with Graves' ophthalmopathy. Both conserved end residues are part of each CDR3. Fields, in order: D gene, J gene, clone size, V gene, CDR3 protein, CDR3 DNA. A D gene is named only where the DNA matches it firmly. Clone size is shown for a subset of rows, as once, few, many or a class of expanded clone.

>TRBD1|TRBJ2-7|few|TRBV28
CASSLYSGTGAVFVRERYF
TGTGCCAGCAGTTTATACAGCGGGACAGGGGCCGTCTTCGTACGCGAGCGGTACTTC
>NA|TRBJ2-2|few|TRBV5-1
CASSFSRNTGELFF
TGCGCCAGCAGCTTTTCAAGGAACACCGGGGAGCTGTTTTTT
>TRBD2|TRBJ2-1|few|TRBV10-3
CAISGVAGNEQFF
TGTGCCATCAGTGGAGTAGCGGGAAATGAGCAGTTCTTC
>NA|TRBJ2-1|NA|TRBV4-1
CASSQSEVGGYNEQFF
TGCGCCAGCAGCCAATCGGAGGTAGGGGGATACAATGAGCAGTTCTTC
>NA|TRBJ2-1|few|TRBV12-3/TRBV12-4
CASSSESGFFNEQFF
TGTGCCAGCAGCTCTGAGAGCGGCTTTTTTAATGAGCAGTTCTTC
>TRBD2|TRBJ2-2|few|TRBV27
CASSLSLAYTGELFF
TGTGCCAGCAGTTTATCACTAGCGTACACCGGGGAGCTGTTTTTT
>NA|TRBJ2-1|few|TRBV27
CASRKGASGYNEQFF
TGTGCCAGCAGAAAGGGGGCTAGCGGGTACAATGAGCAGTTCTTC
>TRBD1|TRBJ2-7|NA|TRBV7-3
CASSLVGTGANEQYF
TGTGCCAGCAGCTTAGTAGGGACAGGTGCCAACGAGCAGTACTTC
>NA|TRBJ2-7|NA|TRBV10-3
CAIRGGYEQYF
TGTGCCATCAGGGGGGGCTACGAGCAGTACTTC
>NA|TRBJ2-5|NA|TRBV10-3
CAISESRAQETQYF
TGTGCCATCAGTGAGTCGAGAGCCCAAGAGACCCAGTACTTC
>NA|TRBJ2-4|NA|TRBV11-2
CASSEAEGNIQYF
TGTGCCAGCAGCGAGGCAGAGGGAAACATTCAGTACTTC
>NA|TRBJ1-6|few|TRBV5-1
CASKGRDNSPLHF
TGCGCCAGCAAGGGACGGGATAATTCACCCCTCCACTTT
>NA|TRBJ1-1|NA|TRBV10-2
CASSGTIHMNTEAFF
TGCGCCAGCAGTGGAACGATCCACATGAACACTGAAGCTTTCTTT
>NA|TRBJ2-4|NA|TRBV9
CASSVGVGGAKNIQYF
TGTGCCAGCAGCGTAGGGGTCGGCGGAGCCAAAAACATTCAGTACTTC
>NA|TRBJ2-7|few|TRBV6-1
CASSVVGSYEQYF
TGTGCCAGCAGTGTCGTCGGATCCTACGAGCAGTACTTC
>NA|TRBJ2-1|NA|TRBV9
CASSPRGDRVNEQFF
TGTGCCAGCAGCCCGAGAGGAGACAGAGTCAATGAGCAGTTCTTC
>NA|TRBJ2-1|few|TRBV10-3
CAISDRLATANEQFF
TGTGCCATCAGTGATAGGCTAGCGACTGCCAATGAGCAGTTCTTC
>NA|TRBJ1-2|many|TRBV18
CASSPPGRGQGYTF
TGTGCCAGCTCACCACCCGGCAGGGGTCAAGGCTACACCTTC
>TRBD1|TRBJ2-7|NA|TRBV19
CASSVRFTGEGYEQYF
TGTGCCAGTAGTGTCCGCTTCACAGGGGAAGGCTACGAGCAGTACTTC
>NA|TRBJ2-2|NA|TRBV10-3
CAIRRTFPGGAGELFF
TGTGCCATCAGGAGGACGTTCCCTGGGGGCGCCGGGGAGCTGTTTTTT
>TRBD2|TRBJ2-7|NA|TRBV7-2
CASSWGLGVEQYF
TGTGCCAGCAGCTGGGGACTAGGGGTTGAGCAGTACTTC